Shown below are 32 T cell receptor beta chains from a single sample sequenced in a study of neurological immune-mediated disorders. MiXCR, run by TCRdb on the 5' RACE reads, gives a single entry per CDR3 protein. The table records 50,000 or so distinct CDR3 sequences, more than 9.5% of them present only once. Material for sequencing was PBMCs. These receptors were obtained from a man aged 60-69 years in good health.

This clonotype came up many times. The chain uses TRBV20-1 and TRBJ1-5, with D uncertain. Germline loops: CDR1 DFQATT, CDR2 SNEGSKA (reference sequence). The CDR3 has 14 amino acids. With 3 bases removed from V and 5 bases from J, the gap between germline ends came to 14 bases. Here the CDR3 reads CSASRPQTDQPQHF. In DNA, the CDR3 is TGCAGTGCTAGTCGTCCACAAACGGATCAGCCCCAGCATTTT.

The J gene is TRBJ1-6, the V gene TRBV11-2; weak D call: TRBD1 (5 bases). Deletions cut 5 bases from V and 12 bases from J, with 23 bases between. CDR3 length: 16 amino acids. CDR1 SGHAT and CDR2 FQNNGV come from the germline V gene. The CDR3 DNA follows: TGTGCCAGCAGCGAATCCGGGACCAAATTGACGATACCCCTCCACTTT. This gives the protein CASSESGTKLTIPLHF. The full variable domain, its missing parts supplied by reference TRBV11-2 and TRBJ1-6, is EAGVAQSPRYKIIEKRQSVAFWCNPISGHATLYWYQQILGQGPKLLIQFQNNGVVDDSQLPKDRFSAERLKGVDSTLKIQPAKLEDSAVYLCASSESGTKLTIPLHFGNGTRLTVT.

This clonotype was detected ten times or more. V and J are TRBV16 and TRBJ2-7; D might be TRBD1 or TRBD2, each matching 5 bases. V was pared by 0 bases and J by 6 bases, with 9 bases between. CDR1 is KGHSY and CDR2 is FQNENV in the germline V gene. The CDR3 covers 13 residues. DNA for the CDR3: TGTGCCAGCAGCCAATCACGGGGCGGCGAGCAGTACTTC. Its protein product is CASSQSRGGEQYF.

This clonotype was recorded at least ten times. The chain is built from TRBV11-2 and TRBJ1-5; a weak D match, TRBD1 (6 bases). The CDR3 consists of 14 residues. V was clipped by 6 bases and J by 4 bases, with 13 bases between them. In germline, CDR1 is SGHAT, CDR2 FQNNGV. CDR3 residues: CASSPRTVNQPQHF. The CDR3 DNA sequence: TGTGCCAGCAGTCCTAGGACAGTTAATCAGCCCCAGCATTTT.

This clonotype appeared many times. The chain carries TRBV5-1 and TRBJ2-2, with D perhaps matching TRBD2 (5 bases). With 7 bases removed from V and 2 bases from J, the gap between germline ends came to 18 bases. CDR3 length equals 16 residues. Germline CDR1 is SGHRS and CDR2 is YFSETQ. CDR3 bases: TGCGCCAGCGGTCCCCTTGCGGGCGTAAACACCGGGGAGCTGTTTTTT. It codes for CASGPLAGVNTGELFF.

This clonotype was recorded many times. The chain recombines TRBV4-3 with TRBJ2-2; no clear D gene. Trimming took 0 bases from V and 6 from J, leaving 26 bases between them. Germline V gene lookup returns CDR1 LGHNA and CDR2 YSLEER. This CDR3 region has 20 residues. The CDR3 sequence is CASSQEPLVTSSRFAGELFF. CDR3 DNA sequence: TGCGCCAGCAGCCAAGAGCCCCTTGTCACATCGAGTAGGTTCGCCGGGGAGCTGTTTTTT.

This clonotype was seen many times. The rearrangement links TRBV6-5 to TRBJ1-2; D is ambiguous. The V end lost 5 bases, the J end lost 7 bases, and 20 bases lay between the germline ends. There are 15 residues in the CDR3. From germline, CDR1 is MNHEY and CDR2 SVGAGI. CDR3 DNA sequence: TGTGCCAGCAGTCCCCTCGGGCAGCCGAACCTTGGCTACACCTTC. Protein product: CASSPLGQPNLGYTF.

Many counts were recorded for this clonotype. Here the CDR3 DNA reads TGTGCCACCAGCAGAGGCGGAGTCACTGAAGCTTTCTTT. This codes for CATSRGGVTEAFF. The chain is built from TRBV15 and TRBJ1-1; D remains ambiguous. V lost 1 base to trimming and J lost 4 bases, with 7 bases between them. This CDR3 comprises 13 residues. CDR1 and CDR2 from the germline V gene are LNHNV and YYDKDF (reference sequence).

CDR3 nucleotide sequence: TGCAGTGCTCCCCGGGGCACAGATACGCAGTATTTT. This gives the protein CSAPRGTDTQYF. V usage is TRBV20-1 and J usage is TRBJ2-3, with no clear D. This CDR3 has 12 amino acids. Germline CDR1 is DFQATT and CDR2 is SNEGSKA (reference sequence). V lost 5 bases and J lost 1, with 7 bases in between.

The table lists this clonotype with many counts. The rearrangement joins TRBV5-1 to TRBJ1-1; D call uncertain. CDR1 and CDR2 (germline): SGHRS, YFSETQ. The CDR3 contains 14 residues. V was pared by 0 bases and J by 4 bases, with 10 bases between. CDR3 coding DNA: TGCGCCAGCAGCTTGGGGACGGCCTCCACTGAAGCTTTCTTT. It yields the protein CASSLGTASTEAFF.

This clonotype was picked up many times. V gene TRBV7-2 combines with J gene TRBJ2-3; weak D call: TRBD2 (5 bases). V was trimmed by 1 base and J by 6 bases, leaving 14 bases between them. The CDR3 is 15 residues long. In germline, CDR1 is SGHTA, CDR2 FQGNSA. CDR3 residues: CASSLEGPPGDTQYF. CDR3 nucleotide sequence: TGTGCCAGCAGCTTAGAGGGCCCCCCGGGGGATACGCAGTATTTT.

This clonotype was counted ten times or more. The rearrangement links TRBV20-1 to TRBJ1-2, with unresolved D. The V gene lost 3 bases and the J gene lost 2 bases, with 7 bases spanning the gap. The length of the CDR3 is 12 residues. Germline lookup yields CDR1 DFQATT and CDR2 SNEGSKA (reference sequence). The CDR3: CSASSVNYGYTF. The CDR3 DNA reads as TGCAGTGCTAGTTCCGTAAACTATGGCTACACCTTC.

This clonotype was found many times. The rearrangement links TRBV10-3 to TRBJ2-7; D is perhaps TRBD1 or TRBD2 (5 bases each). Trimming left V 4 bases short and J 7 bases short, with 17 bases between. Germline-derived CDR1 and CDR2 are ENHRY and SYGVKD. This CDR3 region has 14 residues. Here the CDR3 DNA reads TGTGCCATCAGTGTGGGCAGGGCCGAGGGAGAGCAGTACTTC. Amino acid sequence: CAISVGRAEGEQYF.

This clonotype came up a few times. V is TRBV5-1 and J is TRBJ1-3, with TRBD1 as a possible D gene (5 bases). Germline V lookup: CDR1 SGHRS, CDR2 YFSETQ. CDR3 length: 16 amino acids. V was trimmed by 0 bases and J by 0 bases, leaving 10 bases between them. In nucleotides, the CDR3 is TGCGCCAGCAGCTTGGACCGGGGGTCCTCTGGAAACACCATATATTTT. Translation gives CASSLDRGSSGNTIYF. The full variable domain, with the rest looked up from reference TRBV5-1 and TRBJ1-3, is KAGVTQTPRYLIKTRGQQVTLSCSPISGHRSVSWYQQTPGQGLQFLFEYFSETQRNKGNFPGRFSGRQFSNSRSEMNVSTLELGDSALYLCASSLDRGSSGNTIYFGEGSWLTVV.

This clonotype was counted ten times or more. The chain couples TRBV12-3 or TRBV12-4 to TRBJ2-5; D perhaps matches TRBD2 (6 bases). The CDR3 runs 15 residues. Between the trimmed V and J ends, which lost 6 bases and 5 bases, there was a span of 19 bases. The chain's CDR3 is CASSPPGTSLETQYF. CDR3 DNA sequence: TGTGCCAGCAGCCCCCCAGGGACTTCTCTGGAGACCCAGTACTTC.

The V gene is TRBV28, the J gene TRBJ2-2; no reliable D call. Per the germline V gene, CDR1 is MDHEN and CDR2 is SYDVKM. V was shortened by 9 bases and J by 1 base, with 9 bases between the two germline ends. The CDR3 totals 13 residues. CDR3 loop: CASQVLNTGELFF. The CDR3 nucleotides are TGTGCCAGTCAGGTCCTGAACACCGGGGAGCTGTTTTTT.

This clonotype was seen repeatedly, ten times or more. The genes are TRBV15 and TRBJ1-5; 7 bases are a match to TRBD1. Germline CDR1 LNHNV, CDR2 YYDKDF (reference sequence). This CDR3 contains 16 residues. Trimming removed 5 bases from V and 0 bases from J; junction bases left unmatched: 7. The CDR3 coding sequence is TGTGCCACCAGCGAAGACAGGGCGGGTAGCAATCAGCCCCAGCATTTT. Translation: CATSEDRAGSNQPQHF.

This clonotype was found many times. V is TRBV20-1 and J is TRBJ1-2; 9 nucleotides agree with TRBD1. Germline CDR1 reads DFQATT; CDR2 reads SNEGSKA (reference sequence). The V and J ends lost 2 bases and 13 bases, in that order; junction bases with no gene match: 8. This CDR3 is built from 12 residues. The CDR3 DNA reads TGCAGTGCTAGATCCGGGACAGGGATGTTCACCTTC. This gives the protein CSARSGTGMFTF.

V is TRBV20-1 and J is TRBJ1-5, with a tentative D call TRBD1 (5 bases). The V gene lost 2 bases and the J gene lost 2 bases, with 19 bases spanning the gap. Germline values: CDR1 DFQATT, CDR2 SNEGSKA (reference sequence). There are 17 residues in the CDR3. Here the CDR3 DNA reads TGCAGTGCTAGAATTCAGGCGACAGCAGTTCGCAATCAGCCCCAGCATTTT. Its translation is CSARIQATAVRNQPQHF.

In this sample, this clonotype turned up many times. This chain joins TRBV29-1 and TRBJ1-1; D is possibly TRBD1 (5 bases). V was trimmed by 6 bases and J by 1 base, leaving 12 bases between them. The length of the CDR3 is 13 residues. Per the germline V gene, CDR1 is SQVTM and CDR2 is ANQGSEA. DNA of the CDR3: TGCAGCGTCCGACAGACGACGAACACTGAAGCTTTCTTT. Translated, it gives CSVRQTTNTEAFF.

Many counts were recorded for this clonotype. The chain links TRBV20-1 to TRBJ2-1; D is ambiguous. The CDR3 totals 14 residues. Germline CDR1 reads DFQATT; CDR2 reads SNEGSKA (reference sequence). V was shortened by 1 base and J by 8 bases, with 15 bases between the two germline ends. The CDR3 bases are TGCAGTGCTAGAGGTCTCACCCGAGGCGATGAGCAGTTCTTC. Its protein is CSARGLTRGDEQFF.

The sample holds many counts of this clonotype. The chain couples TRBV5-1 to TRBJ2-3; 7 bases agree with TRBD2. CDR3 length: 15 amino acids. Germline V gene data show CDR1 as SGHRS and CDR2 as YFSETQ. After removal of 0 bases from V and 0 bases from J, the junction contained 1 base not matched to a gene. For the CDR3, the DNA is TGCGCCAGCAGCTTGGCCGGGGGGAGCACAGATACGCAGTATTTT. This sequence encodes CASSLAGGSTDTQYF.

In its sample, this clonotype was seen many times. This chain connects TRBV15 to TRBJ2-7, with 11 bases matching TRBD1. Trimming at V came to 3 bases and at J to 3 bases, leaving 16 bases not matched to a gene. Germline values: CDR1 LNHNV, CDR2 YYDKDF (reference sequence). This CDR3 comprises 19 residues. For the CDR3, the DNA is TGTGCCACCAGCAGTCCTCATAACCCCGGGACAGGGGGTTTCTACGAGCAGTACTTC. Its translation: CATSSPHNPGTGGFYEQYF. The full variable domain, with the rest looked up from reference TRBV15 and TRBJ2-7, is DAMVIQNPRYQVTQFGKPVTLSCSQTLNHNVMYWYQQKSSQAPKLLFHYYDKDFNNEADTPDNFQSRRPNTSFCFLDIRSPGLGDTAMYLCATSSPHNPGTGGFYEQYFGPGTRLTVT.

This clonotype was seen once. A read error may produce the germline difference seen at one junction end. V usage is TRBV20-1 and J usage is TRBJ2-1; TRBD1 might be the D (6 bases). CDR3 length: 16 residues. CDR1 and CDR2 (germline): DFQATT, SNEGSKA (reference sequence). CDR3: CIARYMRQALGNEQFF. For the CDR3, the DNA is TGCATTGCTAGATATATGAGACAGGCCCTGGGCAATGAGCAGTTCTTC.

This clonotype has a count of ten or more. The chain carries TRBV6-2 or TRBV6-3 and TRBJ1-1, with TRBD1 as a possible D gene (6 bases). Germline V lookup: CDR1 MNHEY, CDR2 SVGEGT. There are 14 residues in the CDR3. V was clipped by 0 bases and J by 4 bases, with 9 bases between them. CDR3 in amino acids: CASSYSKGGTEAFF. The DNA for the CDR3 is TGTGCCAGCAGTTACTCGAAAGGGGGCACTGAAGCTTTCTTT.

This clonotype was observed many times. The V and J genes are TRBV20-1 and TRBJ1-5; no definite D call. CDR1 DFQATT and CDR2 SNEGSKA come from the germline V gene (reference sequence). Trimming took off 6 bases at V and 7 bases at J, with 13 bases between the two ends. CDR3 length: 12 amino acids. This chain's CDR3 is CSAWGSGQPQHF. The CDR3 DNA reads TGCAGTGCATGGGGTTCAGGACAGCCCCAGCATTTT.

There are many counts of this clonotype. The chain uses TRBV9 and TRBJ2-3, with 8 bases lining up with TRBD2. The CDR3 length is 15 residues. J gave up 9 bases and V 2 bases, and 11 bases lay outside the gene matches. Germline V gene sequence: CDR1 SGDLS, CDR2 YYNGEE. The CDR3 bases are TGTGCCAGCAGCGTCACCGGGGGGGCTCCCCAAACGCAGTATTTT. Its protein product is CASSVTGGAPQTQYF.

This clonotype has ten or more counts. The chain employs TRBV21-1 and TRBJ1-1; the table's D call of TRBD1 was not tested on the DNA. TRBV21-1 is listed as a pseudogene. CDR3 size: 15 residues. As DNA, the CDR3 is TGTGCCAGCAGCAAAGCGTGTGGGGCAGGGTCTGAAGCTTTCTTT. It codes for CASSKACGAGSEAFF.

This clonotype was seen ten or more times. The genes are TRBV6-1 and TRBJ1-2, with TRBD1 matching over 11 bases. Trimming took 4 bases from V and 1 from J; bases not matched to a gene: 8. Germline V gives CDR1 MNHNS, CDR2 SASEGT. This CDR3 comprises 17 residues. The CDR3: CASSAMDRGRGNYGYTF. CDR3 nucleotides: TGTGCCAGCAGTGCCATGGACAGGGGGCGCGGTAACTATGGCTACACCTTC.

A word on this clonotype: A much larger clone differs from this one at a single base, so this may be a read error. The rearrangement links TRBV3-1 to TRBJ2-1; D gene ambiguous. The CDR3 length is 16 residues. Germline V gene sequence: CDR1 LGHDT, CDR2 YNNKEL (reference sequence). V was cut by 1 base and J by 8 bases, with 18 bases left in between. CDR3 DNA: TGTGCCAGCAGCCAAGCGGAACCGTCTGGTAGCCATGAGCAGTTCTTC. Translation: CASSQAEPSGSHEQFF.

The table lists this clonotype with many counts. This chain's CDR3 is CASPPAGGPRGTDTQYF. For the CDR3, the DNA is TGTGCCAGCCCCCCAGCGGGGGGCCCCCGAGGCACAGATACGCAGTATTTT. The chain combines TRBV7-9 with TRBJ2-3; 9 bases align to TRBD2. The CDR3 has 17 residues. V lost 8 bases, J lost 1 base, and 13 bases stayed unmatched. Germline CDR1 SEHNR, CDR2 FQNEAQ (reference sequence).

This clonotype has ten or more counts. The gene calls are TRBV30 and TRBJ2-7; D gene uncertain. The germline V and J ends were trimmed by 0 bases and 4 bases, with 10 bases remaining between them. The CDR3 covers 13 residues. The germline V gene encodes CDR1 GTSNPN and CDR2 SVGIG (reference sequence). The CDR3 spells CAWSVGAVYEQYF. The DNA of the CDR3 is TGTGCCTGGAGTGTAGGTGCGGTTTACGAGCAGTACTTC.